A selection of T cell receptor beta chains follows, all from one sample in a study of early T cells in non-severe SARS-CoV-2 infection. TCRdb reprocessed the 5' RACE reads with MiXCR, giving one entry per CDR3 protein. The sample has over 15,000 distinct CDR3 sequences, under 7% seen once. Specimen: whole blood, collected at baseline. These receptors were taken from an adult who was a healthcare worker with PCR-confirmed SARS-CoV-2 infection or an uninfected control (not recorded which). The CDR3 runs from the conserved cysteine through the conserved F or W. Fields, in order: D gene, clone size, V gene, J gene, CDR3 DNA, CDR3 protein. A D gene is named only where the DNA matches it firmly. Clone size appears in some rows only: once, few, many, or a class for an expanded clone.

.	many	TRBV4-2	TRBJ2-1	TGTGCCAGCAGCCTGACGCCTCGGGGCTATGGATCCTCCTACAATGAGCAGTTCTTC	CASSLTPRGYGSSYNEQFF
TRBD1	few	TRBV11-2	TRBJ2-7	TGTGCCAGCAGCTCTTCTAGGACAGGCGGCTACGAGCAGTACTTC	CASSSSRTGGYEQYF
.	many	TRBV7-9	TRBJ1-1	TGTGCCAGCAGCTTAAAGGGGGTGAACACTGAAGCTTTCTTT	CASSLKGVNTEAFF
.	.	TRBV5-1	TRBJ2-7	TGCGCCAGCAGCCCGGACGGCCGAGGGAACGAGCAGTACTTC	CASSPDGRGNEQYF
.	medium-sized	TRBV7-8	TRBJ2-3	TGTGCCAGCAGCCTCCCTAGCAGGGATACGCAGTATTTT	CASSLPSRDTQYF
.	many	TRBV20-1	TRBJ1-6	TGCAGTGCTGAGGACGGATCTCGAGGGGGAAATTCACCCCTCCACTTT	CSAEDGSRGGNSPLHF
TRBD1	many	TRBV29-1	TRBJ1-2	TGCAGCGTAGACGGGACAGTCTATGGCTACACCTTC	CSVDGTVYGYTF
TRBD2	many	TRBV10-1	TRBJ2-3	TGCGCCAGCGTCCGGATGACTAGCGGGGGTTTGTATGGAGATACGCAGTATTTT	CASVRMTSGGLYGDTQYF
.	many	TRBV20-1	TRBJ1-2	TGCAGTGCTAGATATGTGGATCATGGCTACACCTTC	CSARYVDHGYTF
.	.	TRBV18	TRBJ1-2	TGTGCCAGCTCACAACAGACAGATAACTATGGCTACACCTTC	CASSQQTDNYGYTF
.	few	TRBV7-9	TRBJ1-5	TGTGCCAGCAGACCGGACAGCAATCAGCCCCAGCATTTT	CASRPDSNQPQHF
.	many	TRBV2	TRBJ2-5	TGTGCCAGCAGTGACGTCCGCTTGAAAGAGACCCAGTACTTC	CASSDVRLKETQYF
TRBD2	once	TRBV7-9	TRBJ2-3	TGTGCCAGCAGCTTCCGGGACTACTCTCACACAGATACGCAGTATTTT	CASSFRDYSHTDTQYF
.	many	TRBV9	TRBJ2-3	TGTGCCAGCAGCCCCAATACAGATACGCAGTATTTT	CASSPNTDTQYF
TRBD1	many	TRBV20-1	TRBJ1-5	TGCAGTGCCATATCACAGGGGTATAGCAATCAGCCCCAGCATTTT	CSAISQGYSNQPQHF
.	many	TRBV7-2	TRBJ2-2	TGTGCCAGCAGCTCGGACTTTGGCGGGGAGCTGTTTTTT	CASSSDFGGELFF
.	.	TRBV29-1	TRBJ1-1	TGCAGCGTTGGGGGAGGGATAAACACTGAAGCTTTCTTT	CSVGGGINTEAFF
.	.	TRBV10-1	TRBJ2-3	TGCGCCAGCAGTGAGATCGTGGCAGTAACTAGCACAGATACGCAGTATTTT	CASSEIVAVTSTDTQYF
.	many	TRBV25-1	TRBJ1-4	TGTGCCAGCAGTGGCTACAGGGACGGTGAAAAACTGTTTTTT	CASSGYRDGEKLFF
.	few	TRBV3-1	TRBJ2-5	TGTGCCAGCAGCCATGCCGCAAGGGAGACCCAGTACTTC	CASSHAARETQYF
.	.	TRBV10-3	TRBJ1-2	TGTGCCATCAGGAGTTCTGACAGGCGGGGCTATGGCTACACCTTC	CAIRSSDRRGYGYTF
.	many	TRBV7-6	TRBJ1-1	TGTGCCAGCAGCTTAGCCGGAAGGGATGGGGACACTGAAGCTTTCTTT	CASSLAGRDGDTEAFF
.	many	TRBV5-5	TRBJ1-5	TGTGCCAGCAGCGTGGGCCCCTTGGAGCAGCCCCAGCATTTT	CASSVGPLEQPQHF
TRBD1	medium-sized	TRBV5-8	TRBJ1-5	TGTGCCAGCAGCTGGGGGACAGGGTTTCCTTCAGCCCAGCATTTT	CASSWGTGFPSAQHF
.	many	TRBV14	TRBJ2-5	TGTGCCAGCAGCCAAGGAAACCAAGAGACCCAGTACTTC	CASSQGNQETQYF
TRBD1	many	TRBV2	TRBJ2-2	TGTGCCAGCAGGGGACAGTCGAACACCGGGGAGCTGTTTTTT	CASRGQSNTGELFF
TRBD1	many	TRBV4-3	TRBJ1-2	TGCGCCAGCAGCCCGGGGGGACAGGCAGATGGCTACACCTTC	CASSPGGQADGYTF
.	many	TRBV5-1	TRBJ1-1	TGCGCCAGCAGCCCCTTAGTGGGGCGAACTGAAGCTTTCTTT	CASSPLVGRTEAFF
.	few	TRBV29-1	TRBJ2-7	TGCAGCGTTGAGAAGACAGGCGGAACCTACGAGCAGTACTTC	CSVEKTGGTYEQYF
.	many	TRBV7-6	TRBJ2-2	TGTGCCAGCAGCTTAGGGCAGGGGGAGCTGTTTTTT	CASSLGQGELFF
.	many	TRBV7-2	TRBJ2-6	TGTGCCAGCAGCTTAAACCTGGCTGGGGCCAACGTCCTGACTTTC	CASSLNLAGANVLTF
.	.	TRBV12-3/TRBV12-4	TRBJ1-3	TGTGCCAGCAGTTCAGACCTAGTCCGAAACACCATATATTTT	CASSSDLVRNTIYF
.	many	TRBV5-1	TRBJ2-7	TGCGCCAGCAGCTCCTTGGGAGGCCCCTACGAGCAGTACTTC	CASSSLGGPYEQYF
.	few	TRBV20-1	TRBJ1-1	TGCAGTGCTATTTTATTTGGAGGGGAAGCTTTCTTT	CSAILFGGEAFF
TRBD2	few	TRBV7-6	TRBJ2-5	TGTGCCAGCAGCTTAGTTCGTCCAGCGGGGGGACGGGAGACCCAGTACTTC	CASSLVRPAGGRETQYF
.	many	TRBV12-3/TRBV12-4	TRBJ2-6	TGTGCCAGCAGTTTAGCAGGAGCCGGGGCCAACGTCCTGACTTTC	CASSLAGAGANVLTF
TRBD1	many	TRBV6-5	TRBJ2-7	TGTGCCAGCAGTTACCCTGGACAGGGGGACGAGCAGTACTTC	CASSYPGQGDEQYF